This TCR beta chain appears in the sequencing data of a study of T cells in Graves' hyperthyroidism and ophthalmopathy. Study summary: The authors collected peripheral blood at initial diagnosis, before any treatment. Study-level results: Ophthalmopathy onset followed model prediction by a median approximately 7 months.

CDR1 and CDR2 from the germline V gene are MGHDK and SYGVNS. V lost 0 bases to trimming and J lost 3 bases; unmatched junction nucleotides: 7. The CDR3 has 16 amino acids. Note on this clonotype: The antigen remains undetermined.

Amplified TCR beta CDR3 regions came from RNA transcripts. Researchers ran a first-round RT-PCR on the TCR CDR3 using the HTBI primer set. One entry per CDR3 protein results from TCRdb running MiXCR on the multiplex PCR reads. The sample lists 250,000 to 300,000 distinct CDR3 sequences, roughly 20% occurring once. Uncontrolled infection, other autoimmune disease, pregnancy and lactation each barred patients from inclusion. For the diagnoses, clinical symptoms, serum thyroxine and TRAb, thyroid ultrasound and orbital computed tomography were used. The source of this sequence is a man aged 45-65 years with Graves' ophthalmopathy. Sequenced input: blood. The chain joins TRBV25-1 to TRBJ1-1, with 7 bases lining up with TRBD1. The CDR3 DNA reads as TGTGCCAGCAGTGAATACAGGGGGATAGAACACACTGAAGCTTTCTTT. It codes for CASSEYRGIEHTEAFF.